This TCR beta chain is from a study of T cell changes during pregnancy in multiple sclerosis (dated by TCRdb to the late 2010s). The study in broad terms: In women with multiple sclerosis, the researchers looked at how the T cell repertoire shifted as pregnancy progressed.

Note on this clone: Its specific antigen is unknown. No much larger clone is present one base from it, and per-base qualities are unavailable.

The library was generated by the immunoSEQ multiplex PCR assay. This immuneACCESS table, as held by TCRdb, lists in-frame sequences with V and J called but not all clones. Of the missing ones, under half trace to an unresolved V gene in checked studies; the others have no known cause. Recorded for this sample are tens of thousands of clones; more than 85% of them occurred a single time. The leading ten clones occupy about 8% of the sample. Taken from cysteine to phenylalanine, the CDR3 has 14 residues. Only the CDR3 DNA stays, 42 bases, in frame from base 1. V drops 5 bases and J drops 4 bases, leaving 14 bases in between. The germline V gene (reference sequence) provides CDR1 LNHDA and CDR2 SQIVND.

The receptor was derived from a female donor with multiple sclerosis, enrolled in a pregnancy study. Here the chain combines TRBV19 and TRBJ1-1; no D gene call is confident. The sequenced sample was CD8+ T cells from peripheral blood mononuclear cells, obtained in the third trimester of pregnancy. The base sequence is TGTGCCAGTAGTTCGGACCTCGAGGGCACTGAAGCTTTCTTT. This translates into CASSSDLEGTEAFF.